This T cell receptor beta chain was recovered during a study of cytomegalovirus exposure and HLA in healthy donors. About the study: Of several hundred genotyped donors, around 80% grouped in the Caucasian-associated ancestry cluster. Study findings and constraints: In a later analysis, a missense DCLRE1C variant was linked to TCR beta V- and J-gene trimming.

PCR employed 60 Vbeta and 13 Jbeta primers. Here immunoSEQ multiplex PCR was the method, and the copy in TCRdb shows in-frame clones only, minus some. The sample lists some 150,000 clones; about 71% were seen once. The germline V gene has CDR1 SEHNR and CDR2 FQNEAQ (reference sequence). Trimming took off 5 bases at V and 4 bases at J, with 8 bases between the two ends. The CDR3 is 12 residues long. Worth noting for this clone: Its antigen is as yet unknown.

The sample was PBMCs. V gene TRBV7-9 combines with J gene TRBJ2-5; D possibly corresponds to TRBD1 (5 bases). The receptor comes from a woman between 55 and 75 years old in good health and CMV-seropositive. CDR3 bases: TGTGCCAGCAGCGCAGGGCTAGAGACCCAGTACTTC. It encodes CASSAGLETQYF. Combining the CDR3 with reference TRBV7-9 and TRBJ2-5 gives the whole variable domain DTGVSQNPRHKITKRGQNVTFRCDPISEHNRLYWYRQTLGQGPEFLTYFQNEAQLEKSRLLSDRFSAERPKGSFSTLEIQRTEQGDSAMYLCASSAGLETQYFGPGTRLLVL.